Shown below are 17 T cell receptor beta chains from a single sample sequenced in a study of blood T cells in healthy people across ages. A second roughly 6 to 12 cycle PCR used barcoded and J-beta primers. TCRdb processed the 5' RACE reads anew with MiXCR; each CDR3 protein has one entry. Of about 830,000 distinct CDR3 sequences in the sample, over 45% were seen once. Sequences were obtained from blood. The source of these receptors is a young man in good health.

CDR3 protein: CSALRGSGRETQYF. In DNA form, the CDR3 reads TGCAGCGCCTTGAGGGGATCGGGTCGAGAGACCCAGTACTTC. The chain carries TRBV29-1 and TRBJ2-5; the D call may be TRBD1 or TRBD2 (5 bases each). The germline V and J ends were trimmed by 7 bases and 4 bases, with 19 bases remaining between them. The CDR3 is made up of 14 amino acids. CDR1 and CDR2 from the germline V gene are SQVTM and ANQGSEA.

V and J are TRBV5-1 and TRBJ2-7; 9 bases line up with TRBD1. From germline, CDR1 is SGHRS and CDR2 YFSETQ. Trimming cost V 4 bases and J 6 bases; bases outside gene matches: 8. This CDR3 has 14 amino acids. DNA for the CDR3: TGCGCCAGCAGCCCGTCGACAGGGGGTCCCGAGCAGTACTTC. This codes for CASSPSTGGPEQYF.

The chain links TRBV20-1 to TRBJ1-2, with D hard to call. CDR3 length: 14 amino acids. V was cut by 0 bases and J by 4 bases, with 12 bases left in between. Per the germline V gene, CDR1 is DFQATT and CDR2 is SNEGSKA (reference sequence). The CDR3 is CSARDSKAAYGYTF. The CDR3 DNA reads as TGCAGTGCTAGAGATAGTAAGGCAGCCTATGGCTACACCTTC.

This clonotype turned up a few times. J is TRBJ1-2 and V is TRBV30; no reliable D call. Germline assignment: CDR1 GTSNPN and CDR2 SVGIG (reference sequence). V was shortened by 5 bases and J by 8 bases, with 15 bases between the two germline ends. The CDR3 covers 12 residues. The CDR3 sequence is CAWGAVYAGYTF. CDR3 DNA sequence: TGTGCCTGGGGAGCAGTCTATGCGGGCTACACCTTC.

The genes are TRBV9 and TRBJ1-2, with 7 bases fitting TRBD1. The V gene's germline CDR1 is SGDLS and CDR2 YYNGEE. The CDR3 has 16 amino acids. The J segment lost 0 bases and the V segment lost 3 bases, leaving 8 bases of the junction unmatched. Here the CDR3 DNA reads TGTGCCAGCAGCGCAGGGCGGGACAGAGCTAACTATGGCTACACCTTC. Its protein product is CASSAGRDRANYGYTF.

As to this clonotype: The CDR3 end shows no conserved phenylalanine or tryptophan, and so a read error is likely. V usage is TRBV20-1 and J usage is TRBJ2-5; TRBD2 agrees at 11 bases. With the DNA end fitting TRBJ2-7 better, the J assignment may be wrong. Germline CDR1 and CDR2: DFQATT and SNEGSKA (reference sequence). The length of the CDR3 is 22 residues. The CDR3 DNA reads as TGCAGTGCTAGAAGCCTGGGACAGGGCGCTAGCGGGAGGTCAACTTTCTTTTACGAGCAGTACTTA. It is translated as CSARSLGQGASGRSTFFYEQYL.

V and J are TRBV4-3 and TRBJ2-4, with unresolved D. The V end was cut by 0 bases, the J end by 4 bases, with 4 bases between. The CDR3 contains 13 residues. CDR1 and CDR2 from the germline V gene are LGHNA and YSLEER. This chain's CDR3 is CASSQDPKNIQYF. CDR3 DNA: TGCGCCAGCAGCCAAGATCCAAAAAACATTCAGTACTTC.

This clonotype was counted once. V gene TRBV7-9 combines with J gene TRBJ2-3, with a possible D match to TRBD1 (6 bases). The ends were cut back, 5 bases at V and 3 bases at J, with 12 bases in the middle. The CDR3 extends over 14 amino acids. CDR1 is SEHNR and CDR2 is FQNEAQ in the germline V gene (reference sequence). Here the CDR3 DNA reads TGTGCCAGCAGCGCTCACAGGGAAACAGATACGCAGTATTTT. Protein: CASSAHRETDTQYF.

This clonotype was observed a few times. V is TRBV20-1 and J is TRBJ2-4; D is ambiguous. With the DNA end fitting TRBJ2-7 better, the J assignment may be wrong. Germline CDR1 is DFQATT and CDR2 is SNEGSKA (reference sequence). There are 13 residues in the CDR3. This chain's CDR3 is CSAEPGAHYEQYF. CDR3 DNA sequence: TGCAGTGCTGAACCGGGCGCTCACTACGAGCAGTACTTC.

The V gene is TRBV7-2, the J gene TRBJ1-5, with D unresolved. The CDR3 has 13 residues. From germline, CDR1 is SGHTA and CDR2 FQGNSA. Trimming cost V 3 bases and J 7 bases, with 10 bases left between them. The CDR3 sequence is CASSLFPRQPQHF. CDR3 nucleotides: TGTGCCAGCAGCTTGTTCCCTAGGCAGCCCCAGCATTTT. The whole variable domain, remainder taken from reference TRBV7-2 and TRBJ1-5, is GAGVSQSPSNKVTEKGKDVELRCDPISGHTALYWYRQSLGQGLEFLIYFQGNSAPDKSGLPSDRFSAERTGGSVSTLTIQRTQQEDSAVYLCASSLFPRQPQHFGDGTRLSIL.

DNA of the CDR3: TGCAGCGTTGTTTACAGCCAGACCTACGAGCAGTACTTC. Its translation is CSVVYSQTYEQYF. This rearrangement joins TRBV29-1 to TRBJ2-7; D is unresolved. V was cut by 4 bases and J by 2 bases, with 12 bases left in between. The CDR3 contains 13 residues. The germline gives CDR1 SQVTM, CDR2 ANQGSEA.

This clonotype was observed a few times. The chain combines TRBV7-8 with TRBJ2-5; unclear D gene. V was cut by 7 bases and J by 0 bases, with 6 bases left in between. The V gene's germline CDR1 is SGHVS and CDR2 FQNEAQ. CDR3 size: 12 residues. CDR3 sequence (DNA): TGTGCCAGCACTAGGGACCAAGAGACCCAGTACTTC. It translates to CASTRDQETQYF.

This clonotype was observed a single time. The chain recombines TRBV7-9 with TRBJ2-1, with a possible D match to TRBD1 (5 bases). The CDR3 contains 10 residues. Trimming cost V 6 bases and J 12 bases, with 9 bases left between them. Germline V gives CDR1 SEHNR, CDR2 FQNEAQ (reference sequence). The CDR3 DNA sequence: TGTGCCAGCAGGGGGCATTGGCAGTTCTTC. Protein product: CASRGHWQFF.

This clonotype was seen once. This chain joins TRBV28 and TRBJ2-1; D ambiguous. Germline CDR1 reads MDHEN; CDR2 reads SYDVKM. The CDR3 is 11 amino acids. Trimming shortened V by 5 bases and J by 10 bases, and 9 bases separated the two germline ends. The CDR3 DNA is TGTGCCAGCAGTGCCGGCTCCGAGCAGTTCTTC. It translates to CASSAGSEQFF.

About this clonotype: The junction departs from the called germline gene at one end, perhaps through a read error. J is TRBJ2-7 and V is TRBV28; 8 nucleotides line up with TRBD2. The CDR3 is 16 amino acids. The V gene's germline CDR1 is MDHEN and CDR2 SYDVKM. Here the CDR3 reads CVSIQGLAGSSYEQYF. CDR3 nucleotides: TGTGTCAGCATCCAGGGGCTAGCGGGTAGCTCCTACGAGCAGTACTTC.

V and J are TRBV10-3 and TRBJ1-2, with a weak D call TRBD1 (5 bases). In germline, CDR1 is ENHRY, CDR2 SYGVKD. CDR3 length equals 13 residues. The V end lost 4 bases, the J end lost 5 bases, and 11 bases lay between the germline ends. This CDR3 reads CAISAGREYGYTF. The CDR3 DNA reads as TGTGCCATCAGTGCTGGCAGGGAATATGGCTACACCTTC.

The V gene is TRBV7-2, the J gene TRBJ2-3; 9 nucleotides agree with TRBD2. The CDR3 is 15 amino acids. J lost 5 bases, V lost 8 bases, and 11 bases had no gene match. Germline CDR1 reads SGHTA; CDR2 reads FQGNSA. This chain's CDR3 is CASGRLGGRGDTQYF. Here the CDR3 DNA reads TGTGCCAGCGGGCGGCTAGGCGGGAGGGGAGATACGCAGTATTTT. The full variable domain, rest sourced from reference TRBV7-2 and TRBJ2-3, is GAGVSQSPSNKVTEKGKDVELRCDPISGHTALYWYRQSLGQGLEFLIYFQGNSAPDKSGLPSDRFSAERTGGSVSTLTIQRTQQEDSAVYLCASGRLGGRGDTQYFGPGTRLTVL.